This T cell receptor beta chain was found in a study of cytomegalovirus exposure and HLA in healthy donors. Whole-study findings and limits: The number of N-insertions in an Asian-associated ancestry cluster was reportedly below the roughly 660-donor mean in a later analysis. In a later analysis, across HLA loci, associated TCR counts were highest for DRB1, lowest for HLA-C. Specific recognition of CMV antigens was confirmed in vitro for three chains (all CMV-associated). In a later analysis, common viral pathogens appeared linked to several of the most significant clusters.

To note about this clone: No antigen is known for it.

V shed 7 bases and J shed 8 bases, with 11 bases lying between them. This CDR3 region has 11 residues. CDR1 and CDR2 (germline): MNHEY, SMNVEV (reference sequence). With 60 Vbeta and 13 Jbeta primers, the PCR was carried out. Sequenced by immunoSEQ multiplex PCR; TCRdb stores in-frame clones only, minus some. The profile shows 120,000 to 150,000 clones, roughly 79% of them singletons. This TCR came from a male donor in good health and CMV-seronegative. The rearrangement joins TRBV27 to TRBJ1-1; the D is unclear. The sample was PBMCs. This chain's CDR3 is CASTEVREAFF. The CDR3 DNA sequence: TGTGCCAGCACAGAGGTACGGGAAGCTTTCTTT.